A single sample is the source of the 22 T cell receptor beta chains below, sequenced in a study of cytomegalovirus exposure and HLA in healthy donors. Researchers ran the PCR with 60 Vbeta and 13 Jbeta primers. This table comes from immunoSEQ multiplex PCR, and its TCRdb copy is limited to in-frame clones, with some not included. The sample holds approximately 280,000 clones; 70% to 90% are singletons and the top ten take roughly 4%. Material: PBMCs. These receptor sequences come from a man aged 40-50 years in good health and CMV-seropositive.

This clone was counted a single time. Other DNA sequences from this sample encode an identical CDR3 as well. The chain uses TRBV5-1 and TRBJ2-7, with TRBD2 identical over 11 bases. V lost 5 bases to trimming and J lost 3 bases; unmatched junction nucleotides: 1. The CDR3 is 13 amino acids. Germline-derived CDR1 and CDR2 are SGHRS and YFSETQ. The CDR3 sequence is CASRTSGIYEQYF. The DNA of the CDR3 is TGCGCCAGCAGGACTAGCGGGATCTACGAGCAGTACTTC. Using reference TRBV5-1 and TRBJ2-7 for the parts outside the CDR3, the full variable domain is KAGVTQTPRYLIKTRGQQVTLSCSPISGHRSVSWYQQTPGQGLQFLFEYFSETQRNKGNFPGRFSGRQFSNSRSEMNVSTLELGDSALYLCASRTSGIYEQYFGPGTRLTVT.

The table lists this clone with a count of one. V is TRBV10-3 and J is TRBJ2-2; TRBD1 might be the D (6 bases). Germline V lookup: CDR1 ENHRY, CDR2 SYGVKD. CDR3 length equals 17 residues. V shed 10 bases and J shed 4 bases, with 25 bases lying between them. CDR3 loop: CASTLGPGTRFTGELFF. CDR3 nucleotide sequence: TGTGCCAGCACGTTGGGCCCCGGGACACGATTCACCGGGGAGCTGTTTTTT.

The genes are TRBV9 and TRBJ2-1, with unresolved D. V dropped 5 bases and J dropped 6 bases, with 12 bases sitting between them. Germline CDR1 and CDR2: SGDLS and YYNGEE. This CDR3 region has 13 residues. The CDR3 DNA reads TGTGCCAGCAGGAGCCCTTCCCGCAATGAGCAGTTCTTC. It specifies CASRSPSRNEQFF.

This clone was counted once. The J gene is TRBJ1-2, the V gene TRBV7-2, with 9 bases fitting TRBD1. Germline V lookup: CDR1 SGHTA, CDR2 FQGNSA. Germline trimming cut 1 base from V and 5 bases from J; bases unmatched to any gene: 2. The CDR3 is 14 residues long. This CDR3 reads CASSLGQGGYGYTF. The CDR3, as DNA: TGTGCCAGCAGCTTAGGACAGGGGGGTTATGGCTACACCTTC.

This clone was observed a single time. The chain has TRBV28 and TRBJ1-6; TRBD1 is a possible D gene (6 bases). Trimming shortened V by 3 bases and J by 6 bases, and 9 bases separated the two germline ends. CDR1 MDHEN and CDR2 SYDVKM come from the germline V gene. The CDR3 is 14 residues long. CDR3 residues: CASSFRGGNSPLHF. The CDR3 DNA reads as TGTGCCAGCAGTTTCAGGGGCGGTAATTCACCCCTCCACTTT.

V is TRBV5-6 and J is TRBJ2-1; 8 bases align to TRBD1. Trimming removed 5 bases from V and 9 bases from J; junction bases left unmatched: 13. Germline CDR1 is SGHDT and CDR2 is YYEEEE. There are 15 residues in the CDR3. The CDR3 loop reads CASSTGQGPRSEQFF. Here the CDR3 DNA reads TGTGCCAGCAGTACCGGACAGGGCCCTCGGAGTGAGCAGTTCTTC.

The chain carries TRBV19 and TRBJ2-1, with 10 nucleotides matching TRBD2. CDR3 length: 14 residues. Looked up from germline, CDR1 is LNHDA and CDR2 is SQIVND (reference sequence). V lost 5 bases to trimming and J lost 5 bases; unmatched junction nucleotides: 3. As DNA, the CDR3 is TGTGCCAGTAGTGTTCTAGCGGGAGACAATGAGCAGTTCTTC. Amino acid sequence: CASSVLAGDNEQFF.

V and J are TRBV7-6 and TRBJ2-1; D not certain. The CDR3 has 16 residues. CDR1 and CDR2 (germline): SGHVS, FNYEAQ. Trimming removed 6 bases at V and 6 bases at J, with 21 bases between. In DNA form, the CDR3 reads TGTGCCAGCAGTTCTAGAGCCGGATCCCCTCTCAATGAGCAGTTCTTC. Its translation: CASSSRAGSPLNEQFF.

DNA of the CDR3: TGCGCCAGCAGCTCAACCCAGGGCGGGAGCTCTGGGGCCAACGTCCTGACTTTC. It translates to CASSSTQGGSSGANVLTF. This chain joins TRBV5-1 and TRBJ2-6, with 7 nucleotides matching TRBD2. The CDR3 runs 18 residues. Per the germline V gene, CDR1 is SGHRS and CDR2 is YFSETQ. V shed 3 bases, J shed 0 bases, and the junction held 9 bases outside the gene matches.

The V call is TRBV5-1, the J call TRBJ2-1, with unresolved D. Per the germline V gene, CDR1 is SGHRS and CDR2 is YFSETQ. CDR3 size: 12 residues. Trimming cost V 3 bases and J 2 bases, with 3 bases left between them. CDR3 loop: CASSSTYNEQFF. Here the CDR3 DNA reads TGCGCCAGCAGCTCAACCTACAATGAGCAGTTCTTC.

The chain couples TRBV28 to TRBJ1-2; 8 nucleotides line up with TRBD1. Germline assignment: CDR1 MDHEN and CDR2 SYDVKM. The V segment lost 7 bases and the J segment 14 bases; nucleotides outside the gene matches: 6. CDR3 length equals 10 residues. CDR3 in DNA: TGTGCCAGCACCGGAAGGACAGGGACCTTC. It yields the protein CASTGRTGTF.

A remark on this clone: Within the sample, other DNA sequences also encode this same CDR3. The chain is built from TRBV7-3 and TRBJ2-1; D possibly corresponds to TRBD2 (6 bases). The CDR3 has 14 amino acids. V shed 4 bases and J shed 4 bases, with 11 bases lying between them. Germline CDR1 SGHTA, CDR2 FQGTGA. The CDR3 sequence is CASSSLAGYNEQFF. The DNA for the CDR3 is TGTGCCAGCAGCTCTCTCGCGGGATACAATGAGCAGTTCTTC.

The chain is built from TRBV7-2 and TRBJ2-2; TRBD1 is a possible D gene (6 bases). From germline, CDR1 is SGHTA and CDR2 FQGNSA. V dropped 1 base and J dropped 5 bases, with 20 bases sitting between them. The CDR3 is made up of 18 amino acids. CDR3 nucleotide sequence: TGTGCCAGCAGCTTAGTTCTTTCCGGGACAACAGTTACCGGGGAGCTGTTTTTT. Its protein is CASSLVLSGTTVTGELFF.

The V gene is TRBV11-2, the J gene TRBJ2-2; maybe TRBD2 (6 bases). Germline lookup yields CDR1 SGHAT and CDR2 FQNNGV. This CDR3 comprises 15 residues. The V end was cut by 5 bases, the J end by 7 bases, with 17 bases between. CDR3 in DNA: TGTGCCAGCAGCCAACTCCTAGCGTTTGGCGGGGAGCTGTTTTTT. Amino acid sequence: CASSQLLAFGGELFF.

The rearrangement links TRBV9 to TRBJ2-3; 7 nucleotides line up with TRBD2. This CDR3 has 16 residues. Germline V CDR1 and CDR2: SGDLS, YYNGEE. The V and J ends lost 1 base and 2 bases, in that order; junction bases with no gene match: 7. CDR3 in amino acids: CASSVTGSGYTDTQYF. Here the CDR3 DNA reads TGTGCCAGCAGCGTAACAGGTAGCGGGTACACAGATACGCAGTATTTT.

The CDR3 here is CASSDSSGLAGGEFF. The CDR3 DNA is TGTGCCAGCAGTGACTCGAGTGGTCTAGCGGGGGGGGAGTTCTTC. The chain has TRBV6-4 and TRBJ2-1; TRBD2 matches 12 bases. Trimming removed 0 bases from V and 14 bases from J; junction bases left unmatched: 8. The CDR3 is made up of 15 amino acids. Looked up from germline, CDR1 is MRHNA and CDR2 is SNTAGT.

V and J are TRBV21-1 and TRBJ2-5; the table's D call TRBD1 went unverified against the DNA. TRBV21-1 is an annotated pseudogene. The CDR3 extends over 15 amino acids. CDR3 residues: CASSRPGQGKSTQYF. CDR3 in DNA: TGTGCCAGCAGCCGCCCCGGACAGGGTAAGTCGACCCAGTACTTC.

This chain joins TRBV12-2 and TRBJ2-4; TRBD1, the table's D call, lacks a check against the DNA. TRBV12-2 is a pseudogene segment. CDR3 size: 17 residues. CDR3 amino acids: CASRFSVQGHPSVFQYF. The DNA for the CDR3 is TGTGCAAGTCGCTTCTCGGTCCAGGGGCATCCCTCAGTCTTTCAGTACTTC.

This clone showed up just a few times. The gene calls are TRBV10-1 and TRBJ1-1; the D gene is possibly TRBD1 (5 bases). V was clipped by 5 bases and J by 5 bases, with 15 bases between them. Germline V gives CDR1 WNHNN, CDR2 SYGVQD (reference sequence). The CDR3 runs to 14 residues. Here the CDR3 reads CASSPQPGGTEAFF. The CDR3 nucleotides are TGCGCCAGCAGTCCACAACCGGGGGGTACTGAAGCTTTCTTT.

The gene calls are TRBV5-1 and TRBJ1-2; tentatively, D is TRBD1 (6 bases). V lost 5 bases and J lost 0, with 14 bases in between. CDR1 is SGHRS, CDR2 YFSETQ, per germline. The CDR3 spans 15 residues. The chain's CDR3 is CASSSGQPTNYGYTF. The DNA of the CDR3 is TGCGCCAGCAGTTCTGGACAGCCTACTAACTATGGCTACACCTTC.

This clone came up once. V usage is TRBV5-4 and J usage is TRBJ1-2, with 7 bases lining up with TRBD1. The CDR3 is 12 residues long. V dropped 4 bases and J dropped 7; count of bases not matched to a gene: 4. CDR1 and CDR2 (germline): SGHNT, YYREEE (reference sequence). The CDR3 region has the DNA TGTGCCAGCAGCCGTAACAGGGGTGGCTACACCTTC. Translated: CASSRNRGGYTF. The complete variable domain, with remaining parts taken from reference TRBV5-4 and TRBJ1-2, reads ETGVTQSPTHLIKTRGQQVTLRCSSQSGHNTVSWYQQALGQGPQFIFQYYREEENGRGNFPPRFSGLQFPNYSSELNVNALELDDSALYLCASSRNRGGYTFGSGTRLTVV.

The V and J genes are TRBV7-9 and TRBJ2-7, with D possibly TRBD2 on 5 matching bases. The CDR3 loop spans 14 amino acids. Germline CDR1 is SEHNR and CDR2 is FQNEAQ (reference sequence). Deletions cut 5 bases from V and 2 bases from J, with 13 bases between. This CDR3 reads CASSEPWEPYEQYF. CDR3 coding DNA: TGTGCCAGCAGCGAACCATGGGAGCCCTACGAGCAGTACTTC. Full variable domain (rest looked up from reference TRBV7-9 and TRBJ2-7): DTGVSQNPRHKITKRGQNVTFRCDPISEHNRLYWYRQTLGQGPEFLTYFQNEAQLEKSRLLSDRFSAERPKGSFSTLEIQRTEQGDSAMYLCASSEPWEPYEQYFGPGTRLTVT.